A single sample is the source of the 26 T cell receptor beta chains below, sequenced in a study of shared clonotypes between healthy human individuals. The assay was immunoSEQ multiplex PCR, and TCRdb's table has in-frame clones only and misses some. This table holds 2 million to 2.5 million clones, 85% to 95% found once. The sequenced material came from naive CD4+ T cells from PBMCs. Subset here: CD45RA+ positively selected. These TCRs come from a man between 18 and 29 years old in good health. Some clones in this sample may be carry-over from other donors' samples.

The chain carries TRBV6-1 and TRBJ1-2; D gene unclear. The germline V gene has CDR1 MNHNS and CDR2 SASEGT. This CDR3 has 14 amino acids. Trimming removed 1 base at V and 2 bases at J, with 8 bases between. The CDR3 sequence is CASSEGVGNYGYTF. In nucleotides, the CDR3 is TGTGCCAGCAGTGAAGGGGTCGGGAACTATGGCTACACCTTC.

The V and J genes are TRBV25-1 and TRBJ1-1; tentatively, D is TRBD1 (6 bases). The CDR3 runs 15 residues. Germline values: CDR1 MGHDK, CDR2 SYGVNS. V lost 3 bases and J 3 bases, leaving 14 bases between the germline ends. CDR3: CASSDVRRGDTEAFF. Here the CDR3 DNA reads TGTGCCAGCAGTGATGTCCGCAGGGGAGACACTGAAGCTTTCTTT.

The CDR3 protein is CASSLPDEWGTLGSGNTIYF. The CDR3 bases are TGCGCCAGCAGCTTGCCGGACGAGTGGGGAACCTTGGGCTCGGGAAACACCATATATTTT. The chain combines TRBV5-1 with TRBJ1-3; D is unclear. CDR3 length: 20 amino acids. Germline V lookup: CDR1 SGHRS, CDR2 YFSETQ. Trimming removed 1 base at V and 4 bases at J, with 27 bases between.

The rearrangement links TRBV6-1 to TRBJ2-7; 7 bases fit TRBD1. The ends lost 3 bases at V and 2 bases at J; junction bases unmatched: 10. CDR3 size: 16 residues. Per the germline V gene, CDR1 is MNHNS and CDR2 is SASEGT. The CDR3 DNA follows: TGTGCCAGCAGTGACGGGATGGGACAGTTTGCCTACGAGCAGTACTTC. It is translated as CASSDGMGQFAYEQYF.

The V and J genes are TRBV7-2 and TRBJ2-7, with 8 bases that match TRBD1. This CDR3 is 14 amino acids long. Per germline, CDR1 SGHTA and CDR2 FQGNSA. V lost 5 bases, J lost 6 bases, and 9 bases stayed unmatched. CDR3 residues: CASSPRTGTGEQYF. In DNA, the CDR3 is TGTGCCAGCAGCCCACGGACAGGGACTGGCGAGCAGTACTTC.

The rearrangement joins TRBV5-1 to TRBJ2-7; 11 positions agree with TRBD2. The CDR3 is 15 amino acids. The germline CDR1 and CDR2 sequences are SGHRS and YFSETQ. J gave up 2 bases and V 6 bases, and 7 bases lay outside the gene matches. The CDR3 DNA is TGCGCCAGCACCCCGACTAGCGGGAAGCCCTACGAGCAGTACTTC. Translation gives CASTPTSGKPYEQYF.

The V and J genes are TRBV18 and TRBJ1-4, with D possibly being TRBD1 (6 bases). Per the germline V gene, CDR1 is KGHSH and CDR2 is LQKENI. The CDR3 consists of 16 residues. V dropped 1 base and J dropped 7 bases, with 16 bases sitting between them. The CDR3 spells CASSPRIGGRSEKLFF. CDR3 nucleotide sequence: TGTGCCAGCTCACCACGCATTGGGGGCCGGAGTGAAAAACTGTTTTTT.

The CDR3 reads CASRVEGNTEAFF. CDR3 sequence (DNA): TGTGCCAGCAGGGTAGAGGGGAACACTGAAGCTTTCTTT. The V gene is TRBV6-1, the J gene TRBJ1-1; D is undetermined. CDR1 MNHNS and CDR2 SASEGT come from the germline V gene. The germline V and J ends were trimmed by 6 bases and 1 base, with 9 bases remaining between them. This CDR3 region has 13 residues.

The chain couples TRBV18 to TRBJ2-3, with 7 bases that match TRBD1. Per the germline V gene, CDR1 is KGHSH and CDR2 is LQKENI. CDR3 length equals 14 residues. With V trimmed by 5 bases and J by 4 bases, 6 bases remained unmatched. CDR3 sequence (DNA): TGTGCCAGCTCATTTGGGCAGGGGGCAGATACGCAGTATTTT. Residues: CASSFGQGADTQYF.

The chain has TRBV5-8 and TRBJ2-5; 8 bases agree with TRBD1. Losses at the gene ends were 4 bases for V and 4 bases for J; bases not matched to a gene: 6. Germline values: CDR1 SGHTS, CDR2 YDEGEE. This CDR3 contains 14 residues. As DNA, the CDR3 is TGTGCCAGCAGCCCGCGGACAGGGTTAGAGACCCAGTACTTC. Protein: CASSPRTGLETQYF.

This chain links TRBV7-3 with TRBJ2-1; 7 bases align to TRBD1. Germline V gene lookup returns CDR1 SGHTA and CDR2 FQGTGA. The CDR3 totals 14 residues. The V gene end was trimmed by 6 bases and the J gene end by 3 bases; junction bases not matched to a gene: 5. The CDR3: CASSSGDSYNEQFF. DNA for the CDR3: TGTGCCAGCAGTTCCGGGGACAGCTACAATGAGCAGTTCTTC.

This chain uses TRBV28 with TRBJ2-2, with D possibly called TRBD1 or TRBD2 (5 bases each). The V end lost 5 bases, the J end lost 5 bases, and 12 bases lay between the germline ends. The CDR3 runs to 14 residues. Germline lookup yields CDR1 MDHEN and CDR2 SYDVKM. CDR3 loop: CASSPPGRTGELFF. CDR3 in DNA: TGTGCCAGCAGTCCGCCGGGGCGAACCGGGGAGCTGTTTTTT.

This clone came up once. The germline gene is not matched at one end of the junction; a read error may be the cause. The V and J genes are TRBV28 and TRBJ1-4; D remains unclear. The germline CDR1 and CDR2 sequences are MDHEN and SYDVKM. The CDR3 extends over 15 amino acids. Here the CDR3 reads CASNPVQPGNENLFF. The DNA for the CDR3 is TGTGCCAGCAATCCCGTACAGCCCGGTAATGAAAACCTGTTTTTT. Together with reference TRBV28 and TRBJ1-4, the CDR3 gives the full variable domain: DVKVTQSSRYLVKRTGEKVFLECVQDMDHENMFWYRQDPGLGLRLIYFSYDVKMKEKGDIPEGYSVSREKKERFSLILESASTNQTSMYLCASNPVQPGNENLFFGSGTQLSVL.

This rearrangement joins TRBV28 to TRBJ1-2; D not resolved. Per germline, CDR1 MDHEN and CDR2 SYDVKM. The V end lost 5 bases, the J end lost 6 bases, and 13 bases lay between the germline ends. The CDR3 runs to 13 residues. The CDR3 DNA is TGTGCCAGCAGTACAAGAGGCTACAATGGCTACACCTTC. It encodes CASSTRGYNGYTF.

The rearrangement links TRBV6-1 to TRBJ1-2, with D perhaps matching TRBD1 (5 bases). V was cut by 7 bases and J by 6 bases, with 21 bases left in between. Looked up from germline, CDR1 is MNHNS and CDR2 is SASEGT. The CDR3 is 15 amino acids. The CDR3 is CASTQGEGRRDGYTF. The DNA of the CDR3 is TGTGCCAGCACCCAAGGGGAGGGCCGTCGAGATGGCTACACCTTC.

The chain has TRBV28 and TRBJ2-5; D perhaps matches TRBD2 (5 bases). Germline V gene lookup returns CDR1 MDHEN and CDR2 SYDVKM. The CDR3 has 14 residues. V shed 7 bases and J shed 4 bases, with 16 bases lying between them. The CDR3 nucleotides are TGTGCCAGCACCTCTCCTGGCGAGGGAGAGACCCAGTACTTC. It codes for CASTSPGEGETQYF.

This clone showed up just once. V is TRBV2 and J is TRBJ2-7, with D possibly TRBD2 on 7 matching bases. The CDR3 covers 12 residues. Germline V gene data show CDR1 as SNHLY and CDR2 as FYNNEI. With 7 bases removed from V and 5 bases from J, the gap between germline ends came to 12 bases. For the CDR3, the DNA is TGTGCCAGCAAGCCGGGGGGCGACGAGCAGTACTTC. This codes for CASKPGGDEQYF.

This sequence joins TRBV6-1 and TRBJ1-3; D is uncertain. V lost 0 bases, J lost 0 bases, and 6 bases lay in between. The CDR3 runs to 15 residues. The germline gives CDR1 MNHNS, CDR2 SASEGT. CDR3 loop: CASSEAGSSGNTIYF. In DNA, the CDR3 is TGTGCCAGCAGTGAAGCCGGGTCCTCTGGAAACACCATATATTTT.

The chain couples TRBV19 to TRBJ2-2, with TRBD1 matching 8 bases. CDR1 LNHDA and CDR2 SQIVND come from the germline V gene (reference sequence). V lost 7 bases, J lost 3 bases, and 7 bases stayed unmatched. The CDR3 is made up of 15 amino acids. Here the CDR3 DNA reads TGTGCCAGTATTTGGAACAGGGGGTACACCGGGGAGCTGTTTTTT. Encoded protein: CASIWNRGYTGELFF.

The chain combines TRBV7-2 with TRBJ1-5, with D maybe TRBD1 (5 bases). The CDR3 is 15 residues long. Germline assignment: CDR1 SGHTA and CDR2 FQGNSA. Trimming took off 1 base at V and 1 base at J, with 8 bases between the two ends. Here the CDR3 reads CASSLVRESNQPQHF. The CDR3 DNA sequence: TGTGCCAGCAGCTTAGTCAGGGAAAGCAATCAGCCCCAGCATTTT.

This clone has a single count. The rearrangement links TRBV18 to TRBJ1-2; no reliable D call. The CDR3 spans 13 residues. Looked up from germline, CDR1 is KGHSH and CDR2 is LQKENI. Trimming removed 0 bases at V and 4 bases at J, with 6 bases between. The CDR3 DNA sequence: TGTGCCAGCTCACCACCGCATGGCTATGGCTACACCTTC. Residues: CASSPPHGYGYTF.

The rearrangement uses TRBV29-1 and TRBJ1-1; a weak D match, TRBD1 (5 bases). The CDR3 has 13 amino acids. The V and J ends lost 7 bases and 3 bases respectively, with 15 bases between them. CDR1 is SQVTM and CDR2 is ANQGSEA in the germline V gene. In DNA form, the CDR3 reads TGCAGCGCCAGGGTGGGGTGGGACACTGAAGCTTTCTTT. Encoded protein: CSARVGWDTEAFF.

Details on this clone: Other DNA sequences in this sample translate to the same CDR3. The chain links TRBV30 to TRBJ2-5; TRBD2 agrees at 12 bases. The ends lost 4 bases at V and 5 bases at J; junction bases unmatched: 2. This CDR3 has 13 amino acids. Germline values: CDR1 GTSNPN, CDR2 SVGIG (reference sequence). CDR3 bases: TGTGCCTGGAATCTAGCGGGGGGGGAGACCCAGTACTTC. Encoded protein: CAWNLAGGETQYF.

The chain has TRBV12-5 and TRBJ1-3; the D gene is possibly TRBD1 (5 bases). The CDR3 sequence is 20 residues long. V was pared by 3 bases and J by 0 bases, with 24 bases between. Germline assignment: CDR1 LGHNT and CDR2 FRNRAP. CDR3 sequence: CASGFALRAGRELSGNTIYF. CDR3 sequence (DNA): TGTGCTAGTGGTTTCGCTCTTCGGGCAGGGCGGGAGCTCTCTGGAAACACCATATATTTT.

The chain employs TRBV6-6 and TRBJ1-1; D not resolved. Germline V CDR1 and CDR2: MNHNY, SVGAGI (reference sequence). V lost 6 bases and J 1 base, leaving 15 bases between the germline ends. CDR3 length equals 15 residues. The CDR3 here is CASRRSLGRNTEAFF. CDR3 sequence (DNA): TGTGCCAGCAGGAGGAGTCTCGGACGGAACACTGAAGCTTTCTTT.

J is TRBJ2-7 and V is TRBV6-5; 7 positions agree with TRBD1. Trimming removed 5 bases from V and 2 bases from J; junction bases left unmatched: 9. Germline V gene sequence: CDR1 MNHEY, CDR2 SVGAGI. CDR3 length equals 15 residues. CDR3 nucleotide sequence: TGTGCCAGCAGTCGCGCCTCGACAGGGACCTACGAGCAGTACTTC. This codes for CASSRASTGTYEQYF.